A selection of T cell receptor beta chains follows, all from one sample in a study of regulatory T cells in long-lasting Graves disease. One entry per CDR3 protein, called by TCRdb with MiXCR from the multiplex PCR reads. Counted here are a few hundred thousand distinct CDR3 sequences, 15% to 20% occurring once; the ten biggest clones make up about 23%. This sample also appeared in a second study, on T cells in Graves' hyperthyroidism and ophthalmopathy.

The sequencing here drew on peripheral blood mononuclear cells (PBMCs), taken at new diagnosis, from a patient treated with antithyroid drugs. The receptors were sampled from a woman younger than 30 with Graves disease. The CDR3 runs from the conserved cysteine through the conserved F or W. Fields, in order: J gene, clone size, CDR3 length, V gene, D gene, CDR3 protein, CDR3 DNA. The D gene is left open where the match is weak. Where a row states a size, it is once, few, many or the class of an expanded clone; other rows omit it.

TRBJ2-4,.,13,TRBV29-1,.,CSVEGQDLNIQYF,TGCAGCGTTGAGGGGCAGGACCTAAACATTCAGTACTTC
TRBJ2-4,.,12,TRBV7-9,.,CASSDSKNIQYF,TGTGCCAGCAGCGATTCCAAAAACATTCAGTACTTC
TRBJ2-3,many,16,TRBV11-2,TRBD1,CASSAMGQGGTDTQYF,TGTGCCAGCAGCGCCATGGGACAGGGTGGCACAGATACGCAGTATTTT
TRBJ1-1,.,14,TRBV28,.,CASRSRRGYTEAFF,TGTGCCAGCAGGTCCCGCCGGGGTTACACTGAAGCTTTCTTT
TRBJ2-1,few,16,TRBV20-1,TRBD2,CSGTSGSLGPYNEQFF,TGCAGTGGGACTAGCGGGAGTCTGGGCCCCTACAATGAGCAGTTCTTC
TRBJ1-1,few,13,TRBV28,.,CASREVGAPYAFF,TGTGCCAGTCGGGAGGTGGGGGCCCCGTACGCTTTCTTT
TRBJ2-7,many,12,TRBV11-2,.,CASSLDLQKQYF,TGTGCCAGCAGCTTAGATCTTCAGAAGCAGTACTTC
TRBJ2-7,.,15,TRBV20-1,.,CSARDVLSPSYEQYF,TGCAGTGCTAGAGATGTGTTGAGCCCCTCCTACGAGCAGTACTTC
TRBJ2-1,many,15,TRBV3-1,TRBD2,CASSHGLAGGSEQFF,TGTGCCAGCAGCCACGGACTAGCGGGAGGTAGTGAGCAGTTCTTC
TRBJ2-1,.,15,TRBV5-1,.,CASSPVGDGYNEQFF,TGCGCCAGCAGCCCGGTGGGAGACGGGTACAATGAGCAGTTCTTC
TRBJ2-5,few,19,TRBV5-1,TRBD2,CASRGQGTSGRARLETQYF,TGCGCCAGCAGGGGCCAGGGGACTAGCGGGAGGGCCCGGTTGGAGACCCAGTACTTC
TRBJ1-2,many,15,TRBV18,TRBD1,CASSPSRGQVKGYTF,TGTGCCAGCTCACCGTCCCGTGGACAGGTTAAGGGCTACACCTTC
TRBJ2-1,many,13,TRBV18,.,CASSPILGYEQFF,TGTGCCAGCTCTCCCATACTAGGGTATGAGCAGTTCTTC
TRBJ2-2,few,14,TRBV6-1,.,CASSPGTSTGELFF,TGTGCCAGCAGCCCCGGGACTTCCACCGGGGAGCTGTTTTTT
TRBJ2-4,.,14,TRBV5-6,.,CASSLAVSGNIQYF,TGTGCCAGCAGCTTGGCAGTAAGCGGTAACATTCAGTACTTC
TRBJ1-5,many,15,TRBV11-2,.,CASSLASTGGVPQHF,TGTGCCAGCAGCTTAGCTTCGACAGGCGGCGTGCCCCAGCATTTT
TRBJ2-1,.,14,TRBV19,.,CASSLMSAGNEQFF,TGTGCCAGTAGTCTGATGTCGGCCGGCAATGAGCAGTTCTTC
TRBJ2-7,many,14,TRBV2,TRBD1,CASSDRTGDYEQYF,TGTGCCAGCAGCGACAGGACAGGGGACTACGAGCAGTACTTC
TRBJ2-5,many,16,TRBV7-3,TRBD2,CASSLTSGSVEETQYF,TGTGCCAGCAGCTTAACGAGCGGGAGCGTGGAGGAGACCCAGTACTTC
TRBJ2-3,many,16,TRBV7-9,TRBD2,CASSSHLGRESDTQYF,TGTGCCAGCAGCTCCCACCTTGGGCGGGAGTCAGATACGCAGTATTTT
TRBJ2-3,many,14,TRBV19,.,CATRPNQGFVTQYF,TGTGCCACCAGACCGAACCAGGGTTTTGTTACGCAGTATTTT
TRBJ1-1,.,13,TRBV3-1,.,CASRGAPGTEAFF,TGTGCCAGCAGAGGGGCGCCGGGCACTGAAGCTTTCTTT
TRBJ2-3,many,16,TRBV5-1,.,CASRNPGTSSTDTQYF,TGCGCCAGCAGAAATCCCGGGACTTCTAGCACAGATACGCAGTATTTT
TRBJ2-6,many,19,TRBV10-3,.,CAIKDSGGQRFSGANVLTF,TGTGCCATCAAGGATTCCGGGGGACAGAGGTTCTCTGGGGCCAACGTCCTGACTTTC
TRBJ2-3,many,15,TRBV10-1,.,CASSDRVGDTDTQYF,TGCGCCAGCAGTGACAGGGTGGGGGACACAGATACGCAGTATTTT
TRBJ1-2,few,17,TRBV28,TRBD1,CASSSQKAGQGLRGYTF,TGTGCCAGCAGTTCGCAAAAAGCAGGACAGGGGTTAAGAGGCTACACCTTC
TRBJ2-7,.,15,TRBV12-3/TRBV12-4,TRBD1,CASRRTGGSDYEQYF,TGTGCCAGCAGGCGAACAGGGGGTTCCGACTACGAGCAGTACTTC
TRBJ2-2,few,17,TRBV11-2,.,CASSLDWRGANTGELFF,TGTGCCAGCAGCTTAGATTGGCGGGGAGCGAACACCGGGGAGCTGTTTTTT
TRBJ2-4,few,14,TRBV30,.,CAWSLAPAKNIRYF,TGTGCCTGGAGCTTAGCCCCAGCCAAAAACATTCGGTACTTC
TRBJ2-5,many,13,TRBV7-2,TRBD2,CASSSGGGETQYF,TGTGCCAGCAGCTCGGGAGGTGGGGAGACCCAGTACTTC
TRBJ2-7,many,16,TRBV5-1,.,CASSLGVDTSSYEQYF,TGCGCCAGCAGTCTGGGGGTTGACACCAGCTCCTACGAGCAGTACTTC
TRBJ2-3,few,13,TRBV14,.,CASRMIGSDTQYF,TGTGCCAGCAGGATGATAGGGTCAGATACGCAGTATTTT
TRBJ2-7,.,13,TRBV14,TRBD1,CASRGQGANEQYF,TGTGCCAGCAGGGGACAGGGGGCGAACGAGCAGTACTTC
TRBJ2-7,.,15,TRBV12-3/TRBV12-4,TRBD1,CASRERTGYNYEQYF,TGTGCCAGCAGGGAACGGACAGGCTACAACTACGAGCAGTACTTC
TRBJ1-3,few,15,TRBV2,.,CASSGSPYAGNTIYF,TGTGCCAGCAGTGGCTCACCTTACGCTGGAAACACCATATATTTT
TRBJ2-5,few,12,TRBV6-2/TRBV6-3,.,CASSYSVETQYF,TGTGCCAGCAGTTACTCGGTAGAGACCCAGTACTTC
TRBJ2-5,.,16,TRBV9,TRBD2,CASSPGLALFRETQYF,TGTGCCAGCAGCCCAGGACTAGCTCTGTTTCGAGAGACCCAGTACTTC
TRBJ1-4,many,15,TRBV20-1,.,CSARVPVSTNEKLFF,TGCAGTGCTAGGGTCCCAGTCTCAACTAATGAAAAACTGTTTTTT
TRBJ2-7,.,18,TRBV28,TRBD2,CASSRTPPGLVLSYEQHF,TGTGCCAGCAGTCGGACCCCGCCGGGACTAGTCCTCTCCTACGAGCAGCACTTC
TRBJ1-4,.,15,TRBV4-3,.,CASSQAGQKNEKLFF,TGCGCCAGCAGCCAAGCGGGCCAGAAAAATGAAAAACTGTTTTTT
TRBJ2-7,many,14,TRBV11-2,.,CASSQGGAYYEQYF,TGTGCCAGCAGCCAGGGGGGGGCATATTACGAGCAGTACTTC